Listed below are T cell receptor beta chains from one sample, sequenced in a study of CXCR3-negative and CXCR3-positive naive CD8 T cells. TCRdb reworked the 5' RACE reads into one entry per CDR3 protein, no DNA. This listing includes fewer than 65,000 distinct CDR3 sequences. Sequencing was performed on naive CXCR3+ CD8+ T cells from blood. All receptors come from a human donor in good health. Some clones in this sample may be carry-over from other donors' samples. CDR3s include the opening cysteine and the closing phenylalanine or tryptophan.

J gene,V gene,CDR3 protein
TRBJ1-6,TRBV7-9,CATGESALPLHF
TRBJ2-1,TRBV7-9,CASSPGTSGIRYNEQFF
TRBJ2-1,TRBV5-1,CATASEWYNEQFF
TRBJ2-1,TRBV6-5,CASSYWAASSYNEQFF
TRBJ2-7,TRBV20-1,CSARGYRSSYEQYF
TRBJ2-7,TRBV3-1,CASSRSYEQYF
TRBJ2-7,TRBV21-1,CASSSQPGQGSSYEQYF
TRBJ2-4,TRBV3-1,CASSSSGLGEDKNIQYF
TRBJ2-7,TRBV12-3/TRBV12-4,CASSPGGLRAGEQYF
TRBJ2-7,TRBV6-5,CASGRGSLWDEQYF
TRBJ2-2,TRBV11-2,CASRPPSEGRTGELFF
TRBJ2-2,TRBV3-1,CASSQTTGELFF
TRBJ1-2,TRBV29-1,CSATSQETYGYTF
TRBJ2-2,TRBV28,CASSPGPPVRPGELFF
TRBJ2-1,TRBV14,CASSQGTSGAGEQFF
TRBJ2-5,TRBV29-1,CSVDGGGPHQETQYF
TRBJ2-3,TRBV11-2,CASSLERGRGRQDTQYF
TRBJ1-1,TRBV27,CASRPTENTEAFF
TRBJ2-4,TRBV7-4,CASSFRVGKNIQYF
TRBJ2-1,TRBV28,CASSLKSGALSSYNEQFF
TRBJ2-7,TRBV6-1,CASSEAGPSGSSYEQYF
TRBJ2-7,TRBV11-2,CATLGGSSYEQYF
TRBJ2-1,TRBV2,CASSGASGKDEQFF
TRBJ2-1,TRBV29-1,CSGRLAGGDEQFF
TRBJ1-1,TRBV7-9,CASTSRMTEAFF
TRBJ2-1,TRBV7-8,CASSHRDRVDEQFF
TRBJ2-7,TRBV7-2,CASRLSGGKTYEQYF
TRBJ2-7,TRBV4-1,CASSQESSDYEQYF